This TCR beta chain came from a study of glioma-infiltrating T cells. On the study more broadly: Presurgical dexamethasone in glioma patients lasted six or fewer days. Broader study findings: Signature shared blood CDR3 motifs were enriched in low-divergence and depleted in high-divergence patients.

Losses at the gene ends were 5 bases for V and 7 bases for J; bases not matched to a gene: 9. Germline-derived CDR1 and CDR2 are DFQATT and SNEGSKA (reference sequence). The CDR3 spans 15 residues. The iRepertoire nested amplicon-rescue multiplex PCR amplified TCR alpha and beta CDR3s from RNA. TCRdb passed the multiplex PCR reads through MiXCR, listing each CDR3 protein once. Counted here are about 400,000 distinct CDR3 sequences, roughly two fifths occurring once; the ten biggest clones make up about 12%. About this clonotype itself: The antigen remains undetermined.

Sequenced sample: glioma tissue, nonneoplastic brain tissue, or PBMCs (not recorded which). V is TRBV20-1 and J is TRBJ1-6; 9 nucleotides line up with TRBD1. The clonotype comes from a human donor with low-grade glioma or glioblastoma, undergoing nonglioma brain surgery, or in good health (not recorded which). The CDR3 reads CSAGGGTGFNSPLHF. The CDR3 DNA reads as TGCAGTGCTGGAGGAGGGACAGGGTTCAATTCACCCCTCCACTTT.